The 19 T cell receptor beta chains listed next were all sequenced from one sample in a study of cytomegalovirus exposure and HLA in healthy donors. The PCR had 60 Vbeta and 13 Jbeta primers. Measured with immunoSEQ multiplex PCR; TCRdb has only the in-frame clones, and not every one. The sample features 75,000 to 95,000 clones, with about 1.5% in its top ten. The specimen was PBMCs. The receptors here all came from a woman in her sixties or seventies in good health and CMV-seronegative.

J is TRBJ1-1 and V is TRBV11-2; D unresolved. The CDR3 loop spans 14 amino acids. V lost 5 bases, J lost 4 bases, and 14 bases lay in between. Germline loops: CDR1 SGHAT, CDR2 FQNNGV. The CDR3, as DNA: TGTGCCAGCAGCCAGGAGGGTCGGGGCACTGAAGCTTTCTTT. Protein product: CASSQEGRGTEAFF.

The chain recombines TRBV7-2 with TRBJ2-3; D is possibly TRBD1 (6 bases). CDR1 SGHTA and CDR2 FQGNSA come from the germline V gene. The CDR3 has 15 amino acids. V lost 3 bases, J lost 0 bases, and 10 bases lay in between. The CDR3 loop is CASSLGHSSTDTQYF. CDR3 coding DNA: TGTGCCAGCAGCTTGGGACATTCTAGCACAGATACGCAGTATTTT. Combining the CDR3 with reference TRBV7-2 and TRBJ2-3 gives the whole variable domain GAGVSQSPSNKVTEKGKDVELRCDPISGHTALYWYRQSLGQGLEFLIYFQGNSAPDKSGLPSDRFSAERTGGSVSTLTIQRTQQEDSAVYLCASSLGHSSTDTQYFGPGTRLTVL.

This rearrangement joins TRBV30 to TRBJ2-1; 9 nucleotides match TRBD2. The germline gives CDR1 GTSNPN, CDR2 SVGIG (reference sequence). V dropped 5 bases and J dropped 0; count of bases not matched to a gene: 5. The CDR3 spans 15 residues. The CDR3 region has the DNA TGTGCCTGGGGACTAGCGTCCGGCTCCTACAATGAGCAGTTCTTC. It specifies CAWGLASGSYNEQFF.

The rearrangement uses TRBV28 and TRBJ1-2; 9 bases line up with TRBD1. The CDR3 sequence is 13 residues long. V gave up 10 bases and J gave up 3 bases; unmatched junction bases: 6. From germline, CDR1 is MDHEN and CDR2 SYDVKM. The chain's CDR3 is CAMSRDRDYGYTF. The CDR3, as DNA: TGTGCCATGTCCCGGGACAGGGACTATGGCTACACCTTC.

The J gene is TRBJ2-5, the V gene TRBV10-1, with 7 bases fitting TRBD2. Trimming at V came to 0 bases and at J to 5 bases, leaving 12 bases not matched to a gene. Germline V gives CDR1 WNHNN, CDR2 SYGVQD (reference sequence). The CDR3 runs 17 residues. The CDR3 loop is CASSESDPGAGEETQYF. The CDR3 DNA is TGCGCCAGCAGTGAGTCGGACCCCGGTGCGGGAGAGGAGACCCAGTACTTC.

The chain is built from TRBV5-4 and TRBJ2-4; TRBD1 aligns across 7 bases. Germline V gene sequence: CDR1 SGHNT, CDR2 YYREEE (reference sequence). This CDR3 is built from 16 residues. Trimming removed 4 bases from V and 0 bases from J; junction bases left unmatched: 7. CDR3 in DNA: TGTGCCAGCAGCGACAGGGAAGAGGGAGCCAAAAACATTCAGTACTTC. It codes for CASSDREEGAKNIQYF.

V gene TRBV5-1 combines with J gene TRBJ2-1; a possible D gene is TRBD1 (5 bases). The germline V and J ends were trimmed by 4 bases and 10 bases, with 18 bases remaining between them. CDR1 is SGHRS and CDR2 is YFSETQ in the germline V gene. The CDR3 consists of 14 residues. The CDR3 DNA reads TGCGCCAGCAGCGTAAACCTTGGGGCGGAAGAGCAGTTCTTC. Translated: CASSVNLGAEEQFF.

Here the CDR3 reads CASSGTAGTEQFF. DNA of the CDR3: TGTGCCAGCAGCGGGACTGCCGGGACTGAGCAGTTCTTC. The chain employs TRBV7-2 and TRBJ2-1; D is perhaps TRBD2 (6 bases). Trimming removed 5 bases at V and 9 bases at J, with 14 bases between. The germline V gene encodes CDR1 SGHTA and CDR2 FQGNSA. The CDR3 spans 13 residues.

The chain links TRBV5-4 to TRBJ2-1; D is possibly TRBD2 (6 bases). V lost 9 bases to trimming and J lost 3 bases, with 25 bases between them. Germline V gene sequence: CDR1 SGHNT, CDR2 YYREEE (reference sequence). The CDR3 spans 17 residues. The CDR3 DNA reads TGTGCCATCCCTGGAGGAACGGGAGCCCTAAACTACAATGAGCAGTTCTTC. Protein: CAIPGGTGALNYNEQFF.

The V gene is TRBV6-4, the J gene TRBJ2-1; 9 positions match TRBD2. The CDR3 covers 15 residues. V lost 0 bases, J lost 4 bases, and 1 base stayed unmatched. CDR1 is MRHNA, CDR2 SNTAGT, per germline. Written as DNA, the CDR3 is TGTGCCAGCAGTGACTCGACTAGCGGATACAATGAGCAGTTCTTC. It yields the protein CASSDSTSGYNEQFF.

The V call is TRBV6-6, the J call TRBJ2-7; D perhaps matches TRBD1 (6 bases). V was clipped by 2 bases and J by 2 bases, with 13 bases between them. The CDR3 totals 15 residues. Germline assignment: CDR1 MNHNY and CDR2 SVGAGI (reference sequence). The CDR3 loop reads CASSYLTGTAYEQYF. DNA for the CDR3: TGTGCCAGCAGTTACCTTACAGGGACGGCCTACGAGCAGTACTTC.

The chain couples TRBV7-9 to TRBJ2-7; TRBD1 agrees at 8 bases. The germline gives CDR1 SEHNR, CDR2 FQNEAQ (reference sequence). This CDR3 is built from 15 residues. The V gene end was trimmed by 5 bases and the J gene end by 0 bases; junction bases not matched to a gene: 6. CDR3 loop: CASSRTGTGSYEQYF. Here the CDR3 DNA reads TGTGCCAGCAGCCGAACCGGGACAGGCTCCTACGAGCAGTACTTC.

This CDR3 reads CASSFALLSQPQHF. CDR3 bases: TGTGCCAGCAGTTTTGCGCTGTTGAGTCAGCCCCAGCATTTT. The chain is built from TRBV28 and TRBJ1-5; D ambiguous. The CDR3 contains 14 residues. The V end lost 3 bases, the J end lost 6 bases, and 12 bases lay between the germline ends. The germline gives CDR1 MDHEN, CDR2 SYDVKM.

The chain has TRBV11-2 and TRBJ2-5, with D possibly matching TRBD2 (5 bases). Germline lookup yields CDR1 SGHAT and CDR2 FQNNGV. The CDR3 is 16 amino acids. The V end lost 4 bases, the J end lost 4 bases, and 19 bases lay between the germline ends. The CDR3: CASSSDLLASGETQYF. In DNA form, the CDR3 reads TGTGCCAGCAGCTCCGACCTTCTCGCGAGCGGAGAGACCCAGTACTTC.

The genes are TRBV28 and TRBJ2-5, with 7 nucleotides matching TRBD2. The length of the CDR3 is 14 residues. V was pared by 8 bases and J by 7 bases, with 13 bases of the junction left unmatched. CDR1 and CDR2 from the germline V gene are MDHEN and SYDVKM. CDR3 loop: CASLRNGGLGTQYF. The CDR3 nucleotides are TGTGCCAGCCTTCGAAACGGGGGGTTGGGGACCCAGTACTTC.

The chain carries TRBV27 and TRBJ1-2; 7 bases align to TRBD1. Per germline, CDR1 MNHEY and CDR2 SMNVEV (reference sequence). The CDR3 sequence is 13 residues long. The V segment lost 5 bases and the J segment 3 bases; nucleotides outside the gene matches: 3. The CDR3: CASSPGGDYGYTF. The CDR3 DNA follows: TGTGCCAGCAGTCCAGGGGGTGACTATGGCTACACCTTC.

The chain carries TRBV7-6 and TRBJ2-7; D remains unclear. CDR1 and CDR2 from the germline V gene are SGHVS and FNYEAQ. Trimming cost V 1 base and J 6 bases, with 10 bases left between them. The CDR3 is 13 residues long. CDR3 sequence: CASSLDEVSEQYF. The CDR3 DNA is TGTGCCAGCAGCTTAGACGAGGTCAGCGAGCAGTACTTC.

The J gene is TRBJ1-5, the V gene TRBV19; the match to TRBD1 covers 8 bases. V trimming: 4 bases; J trimming: 0 bases; junction bases outside the gene matches: 14. CDR3 length equals 19 residues. In germline, CDR1 is LNHDA, CDR2 SQIVND (reference sequence). In DNA form, the CDR3 reads TGTGCCAGTAGTACTCAAGACAGGGGCTACACTTATAGCAATCAGCCCCAGCATTTT. It is translated as CASSTQDRGYTYSNQPQHF.

Comment on this clone: Additional DNA sequences in this sample encode the identical CDR3. J is TRBJ2-7 and V is TRBV10-3; 15 bases fit TRBD2. The length of the CDR3 is 17 residues. Germline CDR1 reads ENHRY; CDR2 reads SYGVKD. Trimming at V came to 4 bases and at J to 7 bases, leaving 11 bases not matched to a gene. CDR3 loop: CAISGGPGLAGGSEQYF. For the CDR3, the DNA is TGTGCCATCAGTGGCGGACCGGGACTAGCGGGAGGTTCTGAGCAGTACTTC.